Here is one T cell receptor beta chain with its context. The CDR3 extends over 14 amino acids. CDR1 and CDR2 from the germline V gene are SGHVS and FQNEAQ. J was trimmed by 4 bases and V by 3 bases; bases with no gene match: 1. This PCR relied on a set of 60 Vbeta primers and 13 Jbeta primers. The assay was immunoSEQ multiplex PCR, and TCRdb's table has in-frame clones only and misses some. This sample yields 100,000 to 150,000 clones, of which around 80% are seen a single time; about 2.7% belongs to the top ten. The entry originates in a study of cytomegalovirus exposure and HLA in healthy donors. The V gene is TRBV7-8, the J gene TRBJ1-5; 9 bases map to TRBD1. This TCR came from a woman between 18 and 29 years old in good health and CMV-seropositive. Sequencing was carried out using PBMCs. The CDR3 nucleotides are TGTGCCAGCAGCTTTGGGACAGGGAATCAGCCCCAGCATTTT. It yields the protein CASSFGTGNQPQHF.